These 2 T cell receptor beta chains were sequenced from one sample in a study of OX40 agonist ivuxolimab in advanced cancers. Clones were read by immunoSEQ multiplex PCR, and TCRdb kept only the in-frame ones, dropping some. Of 90,000 to 150,000 clones listed, over 75% were seen once; the top ten hold approximately 0.55%. Sequenced here: CD4+ or CD8+ T cells sorted from blood, sampled in a trial of the OX40 agonist ivuxolimab. Receptors originate from an adult with an advanced solid tumor such as melanoma, head and neck, liver or kidney cancer.

The chain links TRBV5-1 to TRBJ1-2; D uncertain. CDR1 is SGHRS and CDR2 is YFSETQ in the germline V gene. V was trimmed by 0 bases and J by 9 bases, leaving 9 bases between them. The length of the CDR3 is 12 residues. CDR3 residues: CASSLDGKSYTF. CDR3 nucleotide sequence: TGCGCCAGCAGCTTGGATGGTAAGAGCTACACCTTC.

The V and J genes are TRBV11-3 and TRBJ2-1; 7 nucleotides agree with TRBD1. Trimming at V came to 0 bases and at J to 6 bases, leaving 14 bases not matched to a gene. The CDR3 has 18 residues. Per germline, CDR1 SGHNT and CDR2 YENEEA. CDR3 bases: TGTGCCAGCAGCTTAGACCATACAGGGGTGGAGAGTATCAATGAGCAGTTCTTC. As protein: CASSLDHTGVESINEQFF.